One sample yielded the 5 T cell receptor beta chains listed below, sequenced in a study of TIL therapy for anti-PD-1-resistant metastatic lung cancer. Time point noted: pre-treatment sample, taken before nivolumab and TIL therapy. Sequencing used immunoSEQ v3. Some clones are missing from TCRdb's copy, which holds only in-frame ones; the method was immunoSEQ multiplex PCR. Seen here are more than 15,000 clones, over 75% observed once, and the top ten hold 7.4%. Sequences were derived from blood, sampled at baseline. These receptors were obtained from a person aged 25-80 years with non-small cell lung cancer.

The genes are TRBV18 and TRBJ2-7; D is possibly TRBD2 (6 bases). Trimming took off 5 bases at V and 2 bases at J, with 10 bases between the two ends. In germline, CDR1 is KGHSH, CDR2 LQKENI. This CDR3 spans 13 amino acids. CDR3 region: CASSWGTAYEQYF. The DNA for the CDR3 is TGTGCCAGCTCATGGGGGACTGCCTACGAGCAGTACTTC. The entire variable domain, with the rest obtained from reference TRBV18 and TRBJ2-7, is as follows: NAGVMQNPRHLVRRRGQEARLRCSPMKGHSHVYWYRQLPEEGLKFMVYLQKENIIDESGMPKERFSAEFPKEGPSILRIQQVVRGDSAAYFCASSWGTAYEQYFGPGTRLTVT.

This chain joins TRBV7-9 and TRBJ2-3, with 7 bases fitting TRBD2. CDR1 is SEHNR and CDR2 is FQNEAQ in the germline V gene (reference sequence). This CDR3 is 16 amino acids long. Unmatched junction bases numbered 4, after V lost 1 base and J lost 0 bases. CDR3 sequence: CASSLGREVSTDTQYF. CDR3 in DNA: TGTGCCAGCAGCTTAGGACGGGAGGTTAGCACAGATACGCAGTATTTT.

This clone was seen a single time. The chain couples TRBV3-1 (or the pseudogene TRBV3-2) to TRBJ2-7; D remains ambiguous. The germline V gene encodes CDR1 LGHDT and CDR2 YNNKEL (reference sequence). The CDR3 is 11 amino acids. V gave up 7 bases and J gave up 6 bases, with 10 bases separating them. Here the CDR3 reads CASMSYGEQYF. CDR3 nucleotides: TGTGCCAGCATGTCCTATGGCGAGCAGTACTTC.

CDR3 bases: TGCAGCGTTGACAACTATGGCTACACCTTC. Translating it yields CSVDNYGYTF. The chain employs TRBV29-1 and TRBJ1-2; no clear D gene. V was trimmed by 3 bases and J by 2 bases, leaving 1 base between them. The CDR3 consists of 10 residues. Germline CDR1 is SQVTM and CDR2 is ANQGSEA.

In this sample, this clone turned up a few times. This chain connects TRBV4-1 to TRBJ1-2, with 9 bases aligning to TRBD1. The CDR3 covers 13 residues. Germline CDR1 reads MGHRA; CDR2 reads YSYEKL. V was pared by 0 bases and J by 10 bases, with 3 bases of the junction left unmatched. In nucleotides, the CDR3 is TGCGCCAGCAGCCAAGATGGGGACAGGGCCTACACCTTC. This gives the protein CASSQDGDRAYTF.